These 32 T cell receptor beta chains share one sample of origin, sequenced in a study of T cells in Graves' hyperthyroidism and ophthalmopathy. Amplification targeted TCR beta CDR3 regions from RNA transcripts. The HTBI primer set drove a first-round RT-PCR of the TCR CDR3. TCRdb analysed the multiplex PCR reads with MiXCR anew, one entry per CDR3 protein. Seen here are almost 600,000 distinct CDR3 sequences, approximately 44% observed once, and the top ten hold about 8.3%. Sequences were obtained from peripheral blood or thyroid tissue (not recorded which). The receptors originated from a woman aged 18-29 years with Graves' hyperthyroidism.

This clonotype was found many times. The CDR3 ends on some other residue instead of the conserved phenylalanine or tryptophan, so this is likely a read error. This sequence joins TRBV10-3 and TRBJ2-7; 11 bases agree with TRBD2. Per the germline V gene, CDR1 is ENHRY and CDR2 is SYGVKD. V dropped 0 bases and J dropped 6; count of bases not matched to a gene: 4. The CDR3 runs to 15 residues. Here the CDR3 reads CAISESSGRAFEQYL. The DNA of the CDR3 is TGTGCCATCAGTGAGTCTAGCGGGAGGGCCTTCGAGCAGTACCTC.

Comments on this clonotype: The germline gene is not matched at one end of the junction; a read error may be the cause. The chain uses TRBV5-1 and TRBJ2-7, with 10 bases fitting TRBD2. Germline values: CDR1 SGHRS, CDR2 YFSETQ. The CDR3 length is 16 residues. CDR3 DNA: TGCGCCAGCAGCGGAGAGAAGCGGGAGGGCCCATTCGAGCAGAACTTC. It codes for CASSGEKREGPFEQNF.

Points on this clonotype: Relative to the germline gene, one junction end is altered; a read error may explain this. The rearrangement uses TRBV2 and TRBJ2-7; D might be TRBD2 (5 bases). The CDR3 loop spans 11 amino acids. Looked up from germline, CDR1 is SNHLY and CDR2 is FYNNEI. The CDR3 nucleotides read TGTGCCAGCGAGCGCACCGGGGAGCTGTACTTC. Encoded protein: CASERTGELYF.

As regards this clonotype: This may stem from a read error, because a much larger clone lies one nucleotide away. This chain joins TRBV7-2 and TRBJ2-3, with D possibly TRBD1 on 6 matching bases. This CDR3 is built from 16 residues. Germline V gene sequence: CDR1 SGHTA, CDR2 FQGNSA. Trimming removed 6 bases from V and 1 base from J, with 17 bases in between. The CDR3, as DNA: TGTGCCAGCAGGTTCCCCGGACAGACCGGCACAGATACGCAGTATTTT. Translation: CASRFPGQTGTDTQYF.

This clonotype occurred once. V gene TRBV2 combines with J gene TRBJ1-1; 10 bases fit TRBD1. The trim removed 4 bases at V and 7 bases at J, leaving 6 bases unmatched. CDR1 and CDR2 from the germline V gene are SNHLY and FYNNEI. This CDR3 has 14 amino acids. CDR3 residues: CASSVGTGADEAFF. The CDR3 DNA sequence: TGTGCCAGCAGTGTAGGGACAGGGGCTGATGAAGCTTTCTTT.

The V and J genes are TRBV9 and TRBJ1-3; 9 positions agree with TRBD1. The germline gives CDR1 SGDLS, CDR2 YYNGEE. The CDR3 extends over 16 amino acids. With 4 bases clipped from V and 2 bases from J, the junction kept 7 bases outside the gene matches. For the CDR3, the DNA is TGTGCCAGCAGCACGGGGACAGGGCGGACTGGAAACACCATATATTTT. This gives the protein CASSTGTGRTGNTIYF.

This clonotype turned up a few times. This sequence joins TRBV4-3 and TRBJ2-2; 10 positions match TRBD1. The CDR3 loop spans 15 amino acids. The J segment lost 7 bases and the V segment lost 2 bases, leaving 4 bases of the junction unmatched. Looked up from germline, CDR1 is LGHNA and CDR2 is YSLEER. The CDR3, as DNA: TGCGCCAGCAGCCAATTAGGACAGGGGGGCGGGGAGCTGTTTTTT. The encoded protein is CASSQLGQGGGELFF.

V is TRBV11-2 and J is TRBJ2-3; weak D call: TRBD2 (5 bases). The V and J ends lost 2 bases and 4 bases respectively, with 13 bases between them. The CDR3 is 15 residues long. CDR1 SGHAT and CDR2 FQNNGV come from the germline V gene. DNA for the CDR3: TGTGCCAGCAGCTTAAGGTCGAACGGGGCAGATACGCAGTATTTT. Protein sequence: CASSLRSNGADTQYF.

In this sample, this clonotype turned up many times. The rearrangement joins TRBV11-3 to TRBJ1-1; 8 positions match TRBD1. Trimming at V came to 5 bases and at J to 5 bases, leaving 10 bases not matched to a gene. The CDR3 sequence is 15 residues long. Germline loops: CDR1 SGHNT, CDR2 YENEEA. The CDR3 bases are TGTGCCAGCAGCCCCGGACAGGGAGCGGGAACTGAAGCTTTCTTT. Translating it yields CASSPGQGAGTEAFF.

The chain recombines TRBV25-1 with TRBJ2-7, with a weak D call TRBD1 (6 bases). This CDR3 comprises 15 residues. From germline, CDR1 is MGHDK and CDR2 SYGVNS. Trimming stripped 7 bases from V and 3 bases from J, with 19 bases between. DNA of the CDR3: TGTGCCAGCACGGAAATCTCCTTCAGGGGCTACGAGCAGTACTTC. Residues: CASTEISFRGYEQYF.

This clonotype showed up many times. The chain has TRBV20-1 and TRBJ2-5, with 7 bases aligning to TRBD2. The CDR3 covers 14 residues. V trimming: 4 bases; J trimming: 7 bases; junction bases outside the gene matches: 12. CDR1 DFQATT and CDR2 SNEGSKA come from the germline V gene (reference sequence). CDR3 region: CSAKRLANSGTQYF. The CDR3 DNA sequence: TGCAGTGCTAAAAGACTAGCCAATTCTGGGACCCAGTACTTC.

This clonotype was detected only a few times. The rearrangement joins TRBV12-3 or TRBV12-4 to TRBJ2-2; D is tentatively TRBD1 or TRBD2 (5 bases each). The CDR3 spans 14 residues. V dropped 5 bases and J dropped 8 bases, with 15 bases sitting between them. CDR3 protein: CASSRDHFSGELFF. CDR3 DNA: TGTGCCAGCAGTCGGGACCACTTTAGTGGGGAGCTGTTTTTT.

This clonotype appeared many times. The chain is built from TRBV24-1 and TRBJ2-2, with D unclear. V lost 4 bases to trimming and J lost 0 bases, with 5 bases between them. In germline, CDR1 is KGHDR, CDR2 SFDVKD. The CDR3 totals 14 residues. CDR3 sequence (DNA): TGTGCCACCAGTGAACCCGCGAACACCGGGGAGCTGTTTTTT. Amino acids: CATSEPANTGELFF.

Concerning this clonotype: The junction does not match germline at one end; this may be a read error. The V and J genes are TRBV7-2 and TRBJ2-6, with D possibly being TRBD2 (7 bases). The CDR3 is made up of 11 amino acids. Germline CDR1 is SGHTA and CDR2 is FQGNSA. Here the CDR3 reads CASSPGGTEAF. CDR3 nucleotides: TGTGCCAGCAGCCCGGGGGGCACTGAAGCTTTC.

This clonotype was observed at least ten times. The chain employs TRBV29-1 and TRBJ2-2; 8 bases fit TRBD1. J was trimmed by 4 bases and V by 2 bases; bases with no gene match: 3. Germline CDR1 is SQVTM and CDR2 is ANQGSEA. The CDR3 is made up of 14 amino acids. The CDR3: CSVEPQGGTGELFF. The CDR3 region has the DNA TGCAGCGTTGAACCACAGGGGGGCACCGGGGAGCTGTTTTTT.

Comments on this clonotype: The final CDR3 position lacks the conserved phenylalanine or tryptophan, pointing to a likely read error. This chain uses TRBV24-1 with TRBJ2-2; 7 bases map to TRBD2. The CDR3 covers 17 residues. Germline values: CDR1 KGHDR, CDR2 SFDVKD. With 12 bases clipped from V and 1 base from J, the junction kept 16 bases outside the gene matches. The DNA of the CDR3 is TGTGCCGCCGGGACTGGCGGGAGCGGTTGGAACACCGGGGAGCTGTTTTTG. It yields the protein CAAGTGGSGWNTGELFL.

This clonotype came up many times. This sequence joins TRBV19 and TRBJ2-7, with 7 bases matching TRBD1. Germline values: CDR1 LNHDA, CDR2 SQIVND (reference sequence). Unmatched junction bases numbered 8, after V lost 6 bases and J lost 0 bases. This CDR3 spans 15 amino acids. CDR3 in DNA: TGTGCCAGTAGCCTAACAGGGGCCGTCTCCTACGAGCAGTACTTC. Protein product: CASSLTGAVSYEQYF. The full variable domain, completed using reference TRBV19 and TRBJ2-7, is DGGITQSPKYLFRKEGQNVTLSCEQNLNHDAMYWYRQDPGQGLRLIYYSQIVNDFQKGDIAEGYSVSREKKESFPLTVTSAQKNPTAFYLCASSLTGAVSYEQYFGPGTRLTVT.

The chain has TRBV19 and TRBJ1-6; 8 bases align to TRBD1. The germline V gene encodes CDR1 LNHDA and CDR2 SQIVND (reference sequence). The CDR3 runs to 14 residues. J was trimmed by 8 bases and V by 5 bases; bases with no gene match: 5. The CDR3 protein is CASSDRGTDSPLHF. The CDR3, as DNA: TGTGCCAGTAGTGACAGGGGAACGGATTCACCCCTCCACTTT.

This clonotype was found once. The rearrangement links TRBV6-1 to TRBJ1-5, with D unresolved. CDR3 length equals 15 residues. V was shortened by 5 bases and J by 6 bases, with 17 bases between the two germline ends. Germline V gene sequence: CDR1 MNHNS, CDR2 SASEGT. Written as DNA, the CDR3 is TGTGCCAGCAGTCCGGAGGTTGGGGAAGGTCAGCCCCAGCATTTT. This codes for CASSPEVGEGQPQHF.

This clonotype was recorded at least ten times. The chain carries TRBV19 and TRBJ1-2; D unclear. The CDR3 spans 13 residues. The V gene lost 6 bases and the J gene lost 1 base, with 9 bases spanning the gap. Germline CDR1 and CDR2: LNHDA and SQIVND (reference sequence). CDR3 nucleotides: TGTGCCAGTAGCGAGACGGGTAACTATGGCTACACCTTC. This codes for CASSETGNYGYTF.

This clonotype was found many times. CDR3 amino acids: CASSPSGGLETQYF. As DNA, the CDR3 is TGTGCCAGCAGCCCTAGCGGGGGTTTAGAGACCCAGTACTTC. The chain combines TRBV5-4 with TRBJ2-5; 10 bases match TRBD2. Germline V CDR1 and CDR2: SGHNT, YYREEE (reference sequence). The CDR3 consists of 14 residues. The junction had 4 bases not matched to a gene; V was cut back by 4 bases and J by 4 bases.

Remarks on this clonotype: This could be a read error, since a much larger clone is one nucleotide away. DNA for the CDR3: TGTGCCACCAGTGAGGGCAGCTATGGCTACGCCTTC. Residues: CATSEGSYGYAF. The genes are TRBV24-1 and TRBJ1-2; no definite D call. This CDR3 is built from 12 residues. Looked up from germline, CDR1 is KGHDR and CDR2 is SFDVKD.

At least ten counts were recorded for this clonotype. The chain links TRBV5-1 to TRBJ1-1; perhaps TRBD1 as D (6 bases). This CDR3 region has 14 residues. Trimming shortened V by 6 bases and J by 0 bases, and 12 bases separated the two germline ends. Germline V gives CDR1 SGHRS, CDR2 YFSETQ. The CDR3 region is CASTWGGLNTEAFF. The CDR3 region has the DNA TGCGCCAGCACCTGGGGGGGGCTGAACACTGAAGCTTTCTTT.

This clonotype appeared once. At one end the junction does not follow the germline gene, possibly because of a read error. The genes are TRBV6-1 and TRBJ2-7; D may be TRBD1 (6 bases). Germline lookup yields CDR1 MNHNS and CDR2 SASEGT. The CDR3 has 12 amino acids. The CDR3 here is CASTDGRDRPAF. CDR3 in DNA: TGTGCCAGCACCGACGGGCGTGACAGGCCGGCTTTC.

This clonotype was seen many times. This chain uses TRBV3-1 with TRBJ2-7; 10 positions match TRBD2. This CDR3 region has 14 residues. With 4 bases clipped from V and 11 bases from J, the junction kept 11 bases outside the gene matches. CDR1 is LGHDT and CDR2 is YNNKEL in the germline V gene (reference sequence). The CDR3 DNA is TGTGCCAGCAGCCGAGACGGACTAGCGGAGCCAGAGTACTTC. Its protein product is CASSRDGLAEPEYF.

There are many counts of this clonotype. The rearrangement links TRBV10-3 to TRBJ2-7; 10 nucleotides line up with TRBD2. This CDR3 region has 15 residues. Losses at the gene ends were 8 bases for V and 2 bases for J; bases not matched to a gene: 9. Germline CDR1 and CDR2: ENHRY and SYGVKD. CDR3 sequence reads: CAIGTPGLATYEQYF. The CDR3 DNA reads as TGTGCCATCGGCACACCGGGACTAGCGACCTACGAGCAGTACTTC.

At least ten counts were recorded for this clonotype. The chain recombines TRBV4-3 with TRBJ2-5; D perhaps matches TRBD2 (5 bases). This CDR3 has 15 residues. Germline CDR1 and CDR2: LGHNA and YSLEER. Trimming took off 0 bases at V and 1 base at J, with 9 bases between the two ends. This CDR3 is CASSQDWELQETQYF. CDR3 coding DNA: TGCGCCAGCAGCCAAGATTGGGAGCTCCAAGAGACCCAGTACTTC.

This clonotype was observed many times. The J gene is TRBJ1-2, the V gene TRBV4-1; TRBD1 agrees at 7 bases. This CDR3 comprises 13 residues. Unmatched junction bases numbered 6, after V lost 3 bases and J lost 8 bases. The germline V gene has CDR1 MGHRA and CDR2 YSYEKL. CDR3 DNA: TGCGCCAGCAGCCACCGGACAGGATACGGCTACACCTTC. Protein sequence: CASSHRTGYGYTF.

Of note for this clonotype: One junction end disagrees with the germline gene, perhaps due to a read error. The gene calls are TRBV19 and TRBJ2-6, with TRBD1 matching 9 bases. The CDR3 runs 16 residues. Per the germline V gene, CDR1 is LNHDA and CDR2 is SQIVND (reference sequence). Here the CDR3 reads CASSGTGSSGADVLTF. CDR3 sequence (DNA): TGTGCCAGTAGTGGGACAGGGAGCTCTGGGGCCGACGTCCTGACTTTC.

J is TRBJ1-2 and V is TRBV20-1; TRBD1 might be the D (6 bases). V gave up 6 bases and J gave up 4 bases, with 15 bases separating them. CDR3 length: 13 residues. Germline CDR1 is DFQATT and CDR2 is SNEGSKA (reference sequence). The CDR3, as DNA: TGCAGTGCCACTGCACAGGGCAGCTATGGCTACACCTTC. This encodes CSATAQGSYGYTF.

As for this clonotype: A much larger clone differs from this one at a single base, so this may be a read error. CDR3 nucleotide sequence: TGTGCCGGTAGTGGAGGGGACTCACTGGGGCAGCCCCAGCATTTT. As protein: CAGSGGDSLGQPQHF. V usage is TRBV19 and J usage is TRBJ1-5, with D possibly matching TRBD1 (5 bases). Germline values: CDR1 LNHDA, CDR2 SQIVND (reference sequence). CDR3 size: 15 residues.

Comment on this clonotype: A much larger clone sits a single nucleotide away, making a read error possible. The missing conserved phenylalanine or tryptophan at the end of this CDR3 makes a read error likely. The chain links TRBV19 to TRBJ1-1; D remains unclear. CDR1 is LNHDA, CDR2 SQIVND, per germline (reference sequence). The CDR3 length is 15 residues. V lost 9 bases and J lost 4, with 21 bases in between. CDR3 sequence reads: CASSQPWEGGTEAFL. The CDR3 bases are TGTGCCAGCAGCCAACCGTGGGAGGGCGGCACTGAAGCTTTCCTT.